Listed below are T cell receptor beta chains from one sample, sequenced in a study of T cells in Graves' hyperthyroidism and ophthalmopathy. TCRdb fed the multiplex PCR reads into MiXCR, producing one record per CDR3 protein. The sample shows around 600,000 distinct CDR3 sequences, approximately 15% of them seen only once. Source material: blood. The receptors here all came from a woman aged 18-30 years with Graves' ophthalmopathy. Both conserved end residues are part of each CDR3. D genes are given only for firm matches. The size field is filled for only some rows; it gives once, few, many or a size class.

D: .; V: TRBV5-1; J: TRBJ2-1; size: many; DNA: TGCGCCAGCAGCTTGGAGGGACTCACAAACCGGGGCTCCTACAATGAGCAGTTCTTC; CDR3: CASSLEGLTNRGSYNEQFF
D: .; V: TRBV20-1; J: TRBJ1-2; size: many; DNA: TGCAGTGCCCCGACCCCGGGGGACTATGGCTACACCTTC; CDR3: CSAPTPGDYGYTF
D: .; V: TRBV19; J: TRBJ1-1; size: .; DNA: TGTGCCAGTAGTATATCCGGGTTGGTCACTGAAGCTTTCTTT; CDR3: CASSISGLVTEAFF
D: TRBD1; V: TRBV24-1; J: TRBJ1-5; size: .; DNA: TGTGCCACCAGTGATTTCCAGGGACAGCCAGGAAGACAGGCACCGCACAATCAGCCCCAGCATTTT; CDR3: CATSDFQGQPGRQAPHNQPQHF
D: TRBD1; V: TRBV28; J: TRBJ2-2; size: many; DNA: TGTGCCAGCAGTGATGGACAGGGGAACACCGGGGAGCTGTTTTTT; CDR3: CASSDGQGNTGELFF
D: .; V: TRBV24-1; J: TRBJ2-7; size: many; DNA: TGTGCCACCAGGGGACCGAGCTCCTACGAGCAGTACTTC; CDR3: CATRGPSSYEQYF
D: .; V: TRBV6-1; J: TRBJ2-6; size: few; DNA: TGTGCCAGCAAGGGCTCTGGGGCCAACGTCCTGACTTTC; CDR3: CASKGSGANVLTF
D: .; V: TRBV20-1; J: TRBJ1-1; size: many; DNA: TGCAGTGCTCACTCCCCGGGCCTGAACACTGAAGCTTTCTTT; CDR3: CSAHSPGLNTEAFF
D: TRBD2; V: TRBV2; J: TRBJ2-3; size: many; DNA: TGTGCCAGCAGCCGGGGGGACTTTCTTGGCACAGATACGCAGTATTTT; CDR3: CASSRGDFLGTDTQYF
D: .; V: TRBV30; J: TRBJ1-1; size: .; DNA: TGTGCCTGGAGGCTCGGGTCCCAGGGAACGAACACTGAAGCTTTCTTT; CDR3: CAWRLGSQGTNTEAFF
D: TRBD1; V: TRBV6-5; J: TRBJ2-7; size: many; DNA: TGTGCCAGCAGTTACTCGGGACAGGGGGCCTACGAGCAGTACTTC; CDR3: CASSYSGQGAYEQYF
D: .; V: TRBV7-2; J: TRBJ2-2; size: many; DNA: TGTGCCAGCAGCTCAAGTACCGGGGAGCTGTTTTTT; CDR3: CASSSSTGELFF
D: .; V: TRBV6-2/TRBV6-3; J: TRBJ1-1; size: many; DNA: TGTGCCAGCAGTTACGGAGGGGGGGAAGCTTTCTTT; CDR3: CASSYGGGEAFF
D: .; V: TRBV30; J: TRBJ1-2; size: many; DNA: TGTGCCTGGAGTCGACGGGATCTAGGCTACACCTTC; CDR3: CAWSRRDLGYTF
D: .; V: TRBV5-1; J: TRBJ1-2; size: many; DNA: TGCGCCAGCAGCTCACCAACTGACGGCTACACCTTC; CDR3: CASSSPTDGYTF
D: TRBD2; V: TRBV28; J: TRBJ2-5; size: many; DNA: TGTGCCAGGGGACTAGCGGGAGGGACAGAGACCCAGTACTTC; CDR3: CARGLAGGTETQYF
D: .; V: TRBV28; J: TRBJ2-7; size: many; DNA: TGTGCCAGCACCCGGACAGTACTACCCTACGAGCAGTACTTC; CDR3: CASTRTVLPYEQYF
D: .; V: TRBV28; J: TRBJ2-2; size: many; DNA: TGTGCCAGCAGTTTATCGAGCGTTCGGGTCGGGGAGCTGTTTTTT; CDR3: CASSLSSVRVGELFF
D: TRBD1; V: TRBV11-3; J: TRBJ2-1; size: many; DNA: TGTGCCAGCAGCTTAGGGGGACAGCTCTCCTACAATGAGCAGTTCTTC; CDR3: CASSLGGQLSYNEQFF
D: TRBD2; V: TRBV28; J: TRBJ2-1; size: .; DNA: TGTGCCAGCAGTTTAATAGGACTAGTCCTGTTCTTC; CDR3: CASSLIGLVLFF